The 11 T cell receptor beta chains below all came from one sample that was sequenced in a study of neurological immune-mediated disorders. From the 5' RACE reads, TCRdb called clonotypes with MiXCR, one entry per CDR3 protein. Of about 59,000 distinct CDR3 sequences in the sample, roughly 13% were seen once. Input material: PBMCs. The receptors derive from a woman aged 60-70 years with HTLV-1-associated myelopathy (HAM/TSP).

This clonotype showed up many times. The chain uses TRBV6-8 and TRBJ2-7; 8 bases match TRBD2. V trimming: 6 bases; J trimming: 3 bases; junction bases outside the gene matches: 10. This CDR3 region has 15 residues. CDR1 and CDR2 from the germline V gene are MNHGY and SAAAGT. The CDR3 DNA reads TGTGCCAGCAGCTGTTCCGGGACTAGAAGCTACGAGCAGTACTTC. Protein: CASSCSGTRSYEQYF.

This clonotype was seen repeatedly, ten times or more. The rearrangement links TRBV5-1 to TRBJ2-7, with 9 bases lining up with TRBD2. CDR1 is SGHRS, CDR2 YFSETQ, per germline. This CDR3 is 14 amino acids long. The V and J ends lost 3 bases and 3 bases, in that order; junction bases with no gene match: 4. The CDR3 bases are TGCGCCAGCAGCTCCGGGACTAGCTTCTACGAGCAGTACTTC. This codes for CASSSGTSFYEQYF.

By sample fraction, this clonotype is medium-sized (0.01 to 0.1%). This chain joins TRBV28 and TRBJ2-1; TRBD2 is a possible D gene (7 bases). V lost 6 bases, J lost 5 bases, and 17 bases lay in between. Per germline, CDR1 MDHEN and CDR2 SYDVKM. The CDR3 extends over 15 amino acids. DNA of the CDR3: TGTGCCAGCAGCCAGGGGAGGGGGGGGAACAATGAGCAGTTCTTC. It codes for CASSQGRGGNNEQFF.

This clonotype was counted many times. CDR3 sequence reads: CASSDSTSGSNEQFF. For the CDR3, the DNA is TGTGCCAGCAGTGACTCGACTAGCGGGAGCAATGAGCAGTTCTTC. The chain recombines TRBV6-4 with TRBJ2-1, with TRBD2 matching over 12 bases. Trimming at V came to 0 bases and at J to 6 bases, leaving 0 bases not matched to a gene. Germline-derived CDR1 and CDR2 are MRHNA and SNTAGT. The CDR3 consists of 15 residues.

At least ten counts were recorded for this clonotype. The rearrangement joins TRBV20-1 to TRBJ1-6; 10 bases align to TRBD1. This CDR3 is built from 14 residues. V gave up 0 bases and J gave up 8 bases; unmatched junction bases: 1. Germline V gives CDR1 DFQATT, CDR2 SNEGSKA (reference sequence). CDR3 nucleotides: TGCAGTGCTAGAGAGGACAGGGGGTATTCACCCCTCCACTTT. It translates to CSAREDRGYSPLHF.

This clonotype was seen at least ten times. The CDR3: CASSPLPLGNQPQHF. DNA of the CDR3: TGTGCCAGCAGCCCCCTCCCCCTTGGCAATCAGCCCCAGCATTTT. The chain recombines TRBV5-5 with TRBJ1-5; D is uncertain. V was trimmed by 4 bases and J by 2 bases, leaving 13 bases between them. Germline lookup yields CDR1 SGHKS and CDR2 YYEKEE (reference sequence). This CDR3 has 15 amino acids.

The table lists this clonotype with many counts. The V gene is TRBV7-2, the J gene TRBJ2-1, with TRBD2 identical over 7 bases. The V gene end was trimmed by 1 base and the J gene end by 4 bases; junction bases not matched to a gene: 7. This CDR3 is 16 amino acids long. The germline CDR1 and CDR2 sequences are SGHTA and FQGNSA. The CDR3 DNA is TGTGCCAGCAGCTTAGTTAACCTAGCGGAATACAATGAGCAGTTCTTC. Protein product: CASSLVNLAEYNEQFF.

This clonotype was recorded at least ten times. The gene calls are TRBV6-5 and TRBJ1-6, with TRBD1 matching over 12 bases. With V trimmed by 6 bases and J by 12 bases, 12 bases remained unmatched. The germline V gene has CDR1 MNHEY and CDR2 SVGAGI. There are 16 residues in the CDR3. CDR3 bases: TGTGCCAGCAGCCGCGCGAGGGACAGGGGGCTAGGACCCCTCCACTTT. Amino acid sequence: CASSRARDRGLGPLHF.

The chain links TRBV20-1 to TRBJ2-3, with D tentatively TRBD2 (6 bases). This CDR3 comprises 13 residues. V was cut by 0 bases and J by 7 bases, with 11 bases left in between. Germline loops: CDR1 DFQATT, CDR2 SNEGSKA (reference sequence). The CDR3 region is CSARDPGGHTQYF. The CDR3 DNA follows: TGCAGTGCTAGAGATCCCGGGGGACATACGCAGTATTTT.

This clonotype was counted ten times or more. J is TRBJ2-3 and V is TRBV3-1; maybe TRBD1 (5 bases). The CDR3 runs to 15 residues. CDR1 and CDR2 (germline): LGHDT, YNNKEL (reference sequence). V lost 3 bases and J 0 bases, leaving 10 bases between the germline ends. CDR3 loop: CASSQSGSSTDTQYF. The CDR3 DNA reads as TGTGCCAGCAGCCAGTCAGGGTCTAGCACAGATACGCAGTATTTT.

There are many counts of this clonotype. The chain links TRBV12-3 or TRBV12-4 to TRBJ2-5; D might be TRBD1 (6 bases). V was shortened by 5 bases and J by 3 bases, with 16 bases between the two germline ends. The CDR3 is made up of 15 amino acids. CDR3 sequence: CASSPAPQGEETQYF. CDR3 DNA sequence: TGTGCCAGCAGTCCCGCTCCACAGGGAGAAGAGACCCAGTACTTC.